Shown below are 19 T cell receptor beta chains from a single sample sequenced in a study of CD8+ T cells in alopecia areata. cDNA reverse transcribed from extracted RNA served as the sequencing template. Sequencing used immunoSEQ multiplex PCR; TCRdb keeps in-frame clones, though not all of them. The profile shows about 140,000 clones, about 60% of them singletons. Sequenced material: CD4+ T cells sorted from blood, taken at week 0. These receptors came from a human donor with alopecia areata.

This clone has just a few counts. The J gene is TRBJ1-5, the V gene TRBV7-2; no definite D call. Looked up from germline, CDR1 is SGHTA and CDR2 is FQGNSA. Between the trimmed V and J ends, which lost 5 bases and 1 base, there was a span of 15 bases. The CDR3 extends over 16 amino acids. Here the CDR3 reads CASSRSVIRSNQPQHF. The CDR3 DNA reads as TGTGCCAGCAGCCGTAGCGTAATCAGAAGCAATCAGCCCCAGCATTTT.

CDR3 residues: CASTPSRQTTNEKLFF. CDR3 DNA: TGTGCCAGCACTCCATCCCGCCAGACAACTAATGAAAAACTGTTTTTT. The chain joins TRBV27 to TRBJ1-4; D remains unclear. The CDR3 runs to 16 residues. The V end lost 7 bases, the J end lost 0 bases, and 15 bases lay between the germline ends. Germline V lookup: CDR1 MNHEY, CDR2 SMNVEV (reference sequence).

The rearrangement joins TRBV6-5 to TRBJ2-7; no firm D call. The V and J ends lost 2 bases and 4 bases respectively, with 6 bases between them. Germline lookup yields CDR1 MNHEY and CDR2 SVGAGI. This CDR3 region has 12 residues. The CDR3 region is CASSYAGYEQYF. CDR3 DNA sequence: TGTGCCAGCAGTTACGCCGGATACGAGCAGTACTTC.

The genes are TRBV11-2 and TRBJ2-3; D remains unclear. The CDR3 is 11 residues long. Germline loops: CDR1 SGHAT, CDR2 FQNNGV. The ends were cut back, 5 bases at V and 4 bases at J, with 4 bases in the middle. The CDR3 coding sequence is TGTGCCAGCAGCCCAGCAGATACGCAGTATTTT. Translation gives CASSPADTQYF.

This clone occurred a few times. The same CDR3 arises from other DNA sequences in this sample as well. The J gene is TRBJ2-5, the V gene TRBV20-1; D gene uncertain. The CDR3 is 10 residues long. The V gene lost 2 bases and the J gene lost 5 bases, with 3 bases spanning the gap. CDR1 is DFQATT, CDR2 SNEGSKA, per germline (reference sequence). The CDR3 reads CSARRETQYF. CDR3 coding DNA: TGCAGTGCTAGAAGGGAGACCCAGTACTTC.

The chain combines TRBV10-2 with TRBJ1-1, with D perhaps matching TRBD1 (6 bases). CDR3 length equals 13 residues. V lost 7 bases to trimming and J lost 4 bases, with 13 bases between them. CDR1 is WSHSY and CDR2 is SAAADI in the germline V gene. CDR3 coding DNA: TGCGCCAGCAAAGAACAGGGTACCACTGAAGCTTTCTTT. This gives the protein CASKEQGTTEAFF.

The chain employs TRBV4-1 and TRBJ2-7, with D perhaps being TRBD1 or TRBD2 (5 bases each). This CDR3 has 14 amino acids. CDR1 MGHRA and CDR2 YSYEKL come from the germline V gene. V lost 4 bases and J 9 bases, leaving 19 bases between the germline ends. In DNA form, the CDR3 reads TGCGCCAGCAGCCCGGACCGGAAGGTGAGGGGGCAGTACTTC. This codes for CASSPDRKVRGQYF.

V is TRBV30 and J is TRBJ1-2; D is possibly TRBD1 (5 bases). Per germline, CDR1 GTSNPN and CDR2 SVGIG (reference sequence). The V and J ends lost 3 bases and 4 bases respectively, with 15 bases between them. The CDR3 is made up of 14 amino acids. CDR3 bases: TGTGCCTGGAGGGGGGATCCTCCGGGCTATGGCTACACCTTC. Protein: CAWRGDPPGYGYTF.

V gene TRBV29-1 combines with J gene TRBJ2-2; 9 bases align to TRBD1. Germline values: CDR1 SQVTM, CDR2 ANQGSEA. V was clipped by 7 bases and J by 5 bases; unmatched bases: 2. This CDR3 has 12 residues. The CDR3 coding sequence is TGCAGCGCTGACAGGGGGACCGGGGAGCTGTTTTTT. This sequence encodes CSADRGTGELFF.

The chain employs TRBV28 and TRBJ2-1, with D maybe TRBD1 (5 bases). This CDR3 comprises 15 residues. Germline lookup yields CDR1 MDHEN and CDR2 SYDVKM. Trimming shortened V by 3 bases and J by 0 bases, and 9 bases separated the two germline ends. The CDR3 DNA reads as TGTGCCAGCAGTTTTACAGGTAGCTCCTACAATGAGCAGTTCTTC. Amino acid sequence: CASSFTGSSYNEQFF.

The CDR3 spells CASSPSRTSGGTDTQYF. The CDR3 DNA reads TGCGCCAGCAGCCCTTCAAGGACTAGCGGGGGCACAGATACGCAGTATTTT. This chain joins TRBV5-1 and TRBJ2-3; 12 nucleotides align to TRBD2. The length of the CDR3 is 17 residues. Germline CDR1 SGHRS, CDR2 YFSETQ. V shed 4 bases and J 1 base; nucleotides not matched to a gene: 7.

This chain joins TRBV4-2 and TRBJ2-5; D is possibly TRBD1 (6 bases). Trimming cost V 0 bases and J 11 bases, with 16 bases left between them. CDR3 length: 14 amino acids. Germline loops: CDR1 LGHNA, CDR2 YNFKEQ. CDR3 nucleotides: TGTGCCAGCAGCCAAGAAACAGGGACGAGACAGCAGTACTTC. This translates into CASSQETGTRQQYF.

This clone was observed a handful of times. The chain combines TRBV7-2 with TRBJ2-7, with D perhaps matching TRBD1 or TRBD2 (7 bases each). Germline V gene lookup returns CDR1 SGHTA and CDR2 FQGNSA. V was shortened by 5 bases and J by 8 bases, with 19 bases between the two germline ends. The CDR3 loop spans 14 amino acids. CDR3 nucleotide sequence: TGTGCCAGCAGCCCCGACAGGGAGGGGAAGCAGCAGTACTTC. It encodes CASSPDREGKQQYF.

In DNA form, the CDR3 reads TGTGCCAGCAGCCAAGCCGGACAGGGCTTTCTCACCTTC. This translates into CASSQAGQGFLTF. The chain is built from TRBV14 and TRBJ1-2; 8 bases align to TRBD1. This CDR3 has 13 residues. Looked up from germline, CDR1 is SGHDN and CDR2 is FVKESK. After removal of 1 base from V and 13 bases from J, the junction contained 8 bases not matched to a gene.

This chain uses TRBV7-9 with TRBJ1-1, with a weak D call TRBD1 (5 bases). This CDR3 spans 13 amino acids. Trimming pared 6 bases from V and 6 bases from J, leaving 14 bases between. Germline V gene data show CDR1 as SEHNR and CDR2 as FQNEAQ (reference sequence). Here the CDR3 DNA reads TGTGCCAGCAGTCTCGGGGGGACCCCTGAAGCTTTCTTT. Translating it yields CASSLGGTPEAFF.

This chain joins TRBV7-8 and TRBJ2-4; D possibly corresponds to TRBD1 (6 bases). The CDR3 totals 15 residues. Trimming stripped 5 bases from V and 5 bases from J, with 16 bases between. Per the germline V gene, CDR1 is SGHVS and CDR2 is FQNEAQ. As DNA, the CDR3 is TGTGCCAGCAGCCTACGGGACATTACCCAAAACATTCAGTACTTC. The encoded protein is CASSLRDITQNIQYF.

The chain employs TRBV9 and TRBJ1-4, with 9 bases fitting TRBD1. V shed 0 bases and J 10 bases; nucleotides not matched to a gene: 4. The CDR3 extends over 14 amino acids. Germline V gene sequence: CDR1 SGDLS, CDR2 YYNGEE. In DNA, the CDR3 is TGTGCCAGCAGCGTAGAGGGACAGGGCCGAAAACTGTTTTTT. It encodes CASSVEGQGRKLFF.

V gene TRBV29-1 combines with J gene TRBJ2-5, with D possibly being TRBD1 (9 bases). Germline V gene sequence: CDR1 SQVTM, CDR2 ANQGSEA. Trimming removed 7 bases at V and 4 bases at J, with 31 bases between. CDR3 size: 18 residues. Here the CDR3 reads CSAQEYSGTGTRGETQYF. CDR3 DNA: TGCAGCGCCCAAGAATACTCCGGGACAGGGACTAGGGGAGAGACCCAGTACTTC.

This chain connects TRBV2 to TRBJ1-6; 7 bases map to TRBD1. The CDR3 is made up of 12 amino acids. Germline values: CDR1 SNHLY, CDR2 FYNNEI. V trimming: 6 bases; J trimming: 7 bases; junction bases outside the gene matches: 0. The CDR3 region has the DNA TGTGCCAGCAGGACAGGGAATTCACCCCTCCACTTT. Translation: CASRTGNSPLHF.